This TCR beta chain is from a study of T cell repertoires in cytomegalovirus infection. In the study overall: Well-studied HLA-B-restricted CMV epitopes were used in the study alongside recently identified HLA-C-restricted ones. In public TCR beta signatures, there were indications of both CMV infection and matching HLA type.

Germline V gives CDR1 SGHVS, CDR2 FNYEAQ. V lost 5 bases to trimming and J lost 8 bases; unmatched junction nucleotides: 6. CDR3 length equals 15 residues. This clonotype was counted many times. As yet, its antigen is unknown. Study results and caveats: Adding up the frequency of public TCR beta families identified people who carried CMV plus the relevant HLA.

TCRdb reanalysed the reads using MiXCR and keeps one entry per CDR3 protein. Here the sample spans 700,000 to 950,000 distinct CDR3 sequences, approximately 29% being singletons. The starting material was cultured CD8+ T cells from PBMCs, obtained from culture after CMV antigen stimulation. V gene TRBV7-6 combines with J gene TRBJ2-1; TRBD2 matches at 13 bases. The sequence came from a human donor in good health (CMV status not recorded). Some clones in this sample may be carry-over from other donors' samples. CDR3 nucleotides: TGTGCCAGCAGCGCTACTAGCGGGGGGGCGGATGAGCAGTTCTTC. This gives the protein CASSATSGGADEQFF. The complete variable domain, with remaining parts taken from reference TRBV7-6 and TRBJ2-1, reads GAGVSQSPRYKVTKRGQDVALRCDPISGHVSLYWYRQALGQGPEFLTYFNYEAQQDKSGLPNDRFSAERPEGSISTLTIQRTEQRDSAMYRCASSATSGGADEQFFGPGTRLTVL.